What follows is one T cell receptor (beta chain) and its context. TCRdb's table, derived via immunoSEQ multiplex PCR, lists solely in-frame clones and lacks some. Of about 90,000 clones listed, about 83% are singletons. These data originate in a study of radiotherapy plus CTLA-4 blockade in lung cancer. In the study overall: With roughly 30% of patients having disease control, objective responses were seen in approximately 17%.

The CDR3 spans 13 residues. Germline V gene lookup returns CDR1 SGDLS and CDR2 YYNGEE. V was pared by 4 bases and J by 5 bases, with 12 bases between. The sample in question was peripheral blood, obtained from a patient treated with radiotherapy plus ipilimumab. The receptor was derived from a human donor with non-small cell lung cancer that progressed on radiotherapy plus ipilimumab. The V call is TRBV9, the J call TRBJ2-5; D is uncertain. Here the CDR3 reads CASSHPLAETQYF. The CDR3 nucleotides read TGTGCCAGCAGCCATCCTTTGGCCGAGACCCAGTACTTC.